One sample yielded the 5 T cell receptor beta chains listed below, sequenced in a study of memory CD4+ T cells and cytomegalovirus serostatus. The sort gate was single viable CD3+CD4+CD8-CD45RO+ cells for memory CD4+ T cells. Assay: immunoSEQ multiplex PCR; the TCRdb copy retains only in-frame clones and omits some. The sample yields 40,000 to 55,000 clones, about 78% seen once. The sequenced sample was memory CD4+ T cells from blood. Receptors originate from an adult in good health and CMV-seronegative.

The chain has TRBV14 and TRBJ2-3; unclear D gene. The CDR3 extends over 13 amino acids. Germline V gene sequence: CDR1 SGHDN, CDR2 FVKESK. The ends were cut back, 2 bases at V and 8 bases at J, with 11 bases in the middle. The CDR3 coding sequence is TGTGCCAGCAGCCAAAGGGCCCTAGTTACGCAGTATTTT. The encoded protein is CASSQRALVTQYF.

This chain uses TRBV6-5 with TRBJ2-3; maybe TRBD2 (5 bases). There are 13 residues in the CDR3. Trimming stripped 6 bases from V and 2 bases from J, with 9 bases between. Germline CDR1 and CDR2: MNHEY and SVGAGI. CDR3 residues: CASSLGLTDTQYF. CDR3 sequence (DNA): TGTGCCAGCAGCCTAGGACTCACAGATACGCAGTATTTT.

The chain employs TRBV18 and TRBJ2-7, with D unclear. Trimming pared 6 bases from V and 7 bases from J, leaving 10 bases between. CDR1 and CDR2 from the germline V gene are KGHSH and LQKENI. The CDR3 spans 11 residues. This chain's CDR3 is CASSYTTEQYF. DNA for the CDR3: TGTGCCAGCTCGTACACTACGGAGCAGTACTTC.

V and J are TRBV7-8 and TRBJ2-5, with D hard to call. This CDR3 has 13 amino acids. Per the germline V gene, CDR1 is SGHVS and CDR2 is FQNEAQ. Trimming pared 5 bases from V and 3 bases from J, leaving 10 bases between. The CDR3 is CASSPPREETQYF. CDR3 in DNA: TGTGCCAGCAGCCCCCCTAGGGAAGAGACCCAGTACTTC.

This chain joins TRBV6-5 and TRBJ1-3, with D hard to call. The CDR3 consists of 12 residues. The V gene lost 5 bases and the J gene lost 1 base, with 3 bases spanning the gap. Germline V gene sequence: CDR1 MNHEY, CDR2 SVGAGI. The CDR3 DNA is TGTGCCAGCAGTGAATCTGGAAACACCATATATTTT. Its translation is CASSESGNTIYF.